The 2 T cell receptor beta chains below were found in one sample sequenced in a study of glioma-infiltrating T cells after dendritic cell vaccination. This table comes from immunoSEQ multiplex PCR, and its TCRdb copy is limited to in-frame clones, with some not included. The sample carries around 89,000 clones, over 75% recorded once. The source material was blood, sampled before dendritic cell vaccination. Receptor source: a human donor with glioblastoma.

The rearrangement joins TRBV23-1 to TRBJ2-3; D is uncertain. TRBV23-1 is known as an ORF, though its function is uncertain. The length of the CDR3 is 14 residues. Trimming removed 4 bases at V and 3 bases at J, with 11 bases between. In nucleotides, the CDR3 is TGCGCCAGCAGTCCATCTTCGGTAACAGATACGCAGTATTTT. It translates to CASSPSSVTDTQYF.

This chain uses TRBV19 with TRBJ1-5, with TRBD1 as a possible D gene (6 bases). Trimming removed 3 bases at V and 0 bases at J, with 9 bases between. Looked up from germline, CDR1 is LNHDA and CDR2 is SQIVND (reference sequence). CDR3 length: 15 residues. The CDR3 DNA follows: TGTGCCAGTAGTATCAGGACAGATAGCAATCAGCCCCAGCATTTT. It is translated as CASSIRTDSNQPQHF.